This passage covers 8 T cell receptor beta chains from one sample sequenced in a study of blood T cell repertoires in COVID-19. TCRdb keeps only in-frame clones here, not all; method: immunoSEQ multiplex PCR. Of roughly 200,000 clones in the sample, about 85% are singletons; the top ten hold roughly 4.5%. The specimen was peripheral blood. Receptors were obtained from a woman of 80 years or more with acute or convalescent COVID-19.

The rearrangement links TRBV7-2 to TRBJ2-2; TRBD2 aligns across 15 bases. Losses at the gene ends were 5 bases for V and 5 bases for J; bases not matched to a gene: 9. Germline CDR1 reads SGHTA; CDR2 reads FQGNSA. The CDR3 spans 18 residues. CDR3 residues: CASSGGTSGRRGTGELFF. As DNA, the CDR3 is TGTGCCAGCAGCGGAGGGACTAGCGGGAGGAGAGGGACCGGGGAGCTGTTTTTT. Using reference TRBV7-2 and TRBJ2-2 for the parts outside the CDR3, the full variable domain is GAGVSQSPSNKVTEKGKDVELRCDPISGHTALYWYRQSLGQGLEFLIYFQGNSAPDKSGLPSDRFSAERTGGSVSTLTIQRTQQEDSAVYLCASSGGTSGRRGTGELFFGEGSRLTVL.

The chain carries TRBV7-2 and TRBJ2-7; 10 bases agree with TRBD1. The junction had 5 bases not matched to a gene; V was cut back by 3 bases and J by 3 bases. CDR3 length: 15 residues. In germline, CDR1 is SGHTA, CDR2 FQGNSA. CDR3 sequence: CASSLTGTGVYEQYF. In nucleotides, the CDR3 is TGTGCCAGCAGCTTGACCGGGACAGGGGTCTACGAGCAGTACTTC.

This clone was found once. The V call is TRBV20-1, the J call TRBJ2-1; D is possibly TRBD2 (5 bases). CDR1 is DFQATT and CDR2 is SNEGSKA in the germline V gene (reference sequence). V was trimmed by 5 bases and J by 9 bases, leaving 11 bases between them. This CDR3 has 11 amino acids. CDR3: CSASVAREQFF. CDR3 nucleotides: TGCAGTGCTTCCGTAGCGCGTGAGCAGTTCTTC.

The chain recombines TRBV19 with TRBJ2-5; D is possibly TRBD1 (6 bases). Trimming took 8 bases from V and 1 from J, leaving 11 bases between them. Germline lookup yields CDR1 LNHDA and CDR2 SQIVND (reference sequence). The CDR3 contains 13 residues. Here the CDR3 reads CASSGQFQETQYF. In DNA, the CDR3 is TGTGCCAGTTCCGGACAGTTCCAAGAGACCCAGTACTTC.

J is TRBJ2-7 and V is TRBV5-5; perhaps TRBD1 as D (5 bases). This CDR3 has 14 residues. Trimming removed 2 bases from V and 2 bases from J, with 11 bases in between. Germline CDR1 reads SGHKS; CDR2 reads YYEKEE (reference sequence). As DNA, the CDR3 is TGTGCCAGCAGCTTTGGGGCAGTCCCCTACGAGCAGTACTTC. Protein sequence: CASSFGAVPYEQYF. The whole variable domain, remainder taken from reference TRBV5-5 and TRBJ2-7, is DAGVTQSPTHLIKTRGQQVTLRCSPISGHKSVSWYQQVLGQGPQFIFQYYEKEERGRGNFPDRFSARQFPNYSSELNVNALLLGDSALYLCASSFGAVPYEQYFGPGTRLTVT.

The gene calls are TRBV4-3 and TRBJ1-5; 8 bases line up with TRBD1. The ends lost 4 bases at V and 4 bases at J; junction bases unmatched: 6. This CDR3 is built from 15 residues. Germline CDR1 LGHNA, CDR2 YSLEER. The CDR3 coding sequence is TGCGCCAGCAGCCCCTTCCGGGACAGGAATCAGCCCCAGCATTTT. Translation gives CASSPFRDRNQPQHF.

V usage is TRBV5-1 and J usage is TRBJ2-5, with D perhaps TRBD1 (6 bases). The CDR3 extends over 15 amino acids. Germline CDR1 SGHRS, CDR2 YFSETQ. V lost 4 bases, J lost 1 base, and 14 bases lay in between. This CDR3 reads CASSLPRQAQETQYF. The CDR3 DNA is TGCGCCAGCAGCCTCCCCCGACAGGCCCAAGAGACCCAGTACTTC.

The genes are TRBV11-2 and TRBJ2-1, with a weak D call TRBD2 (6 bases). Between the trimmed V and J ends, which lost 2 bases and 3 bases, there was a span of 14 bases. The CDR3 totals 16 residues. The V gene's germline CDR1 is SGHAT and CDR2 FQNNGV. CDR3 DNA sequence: TGTGCCAGCAGCTTACCCCCGGGACTGGGCTACAATGAGCAGTTCTTC. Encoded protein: CASSLPPGLGYNEQFF. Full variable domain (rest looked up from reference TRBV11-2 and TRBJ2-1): EAGVAQSPRYKIIEKRQSVAFWCNPISGHATLYWYQQILGQGPKLLIQFQNNGVVDDSQLPKDRFSAERLKGVDSTLKIQPAKLEDSAVYLCASSLPPGLGYNEQFFGPGTRLTVL.